Below, one T cell receptor (beta chain) is given with its context. Its antigen remains unknown. This specimen comes from a study of T-cell memory formation after mild COVID-19. Study-wide context: Across donors, TCR clusters were largely donor specific.

Notes on the study in general: What remained unconfirmed was the SARS-CoV-2 specificity of second-wave clones peaking on day 37.

Libraries for TCRalpha and TCRbeta carried sample barcodes and unique molecular identifiers via 5'RACE. TCRdb reanalysed the 5' RACE reads using MiXCR and keeps one entry per CDR3 protein. The data contain about 300,000 distinct CDR3 sequences, roughly 21% of them singletons. V gave up 0 bases and J gave up 1 base, with 7 bases separating them. The CDR3 spans 14 residues. Germline CDR1 is SGHRS and CDR2 is YFSETQ. The sequence was collected from a man aged 18 to 35 who had mild COVID-19 (a few samples of this study predate the infection). Cell type and time point are not known. The chain carries TRBV5-1 and TRBJ2-5; no clear D. The specimen sequenced was PBMCs or a T cell subset sorted from them (not recorded which). For the CDR3, the DNA is TGCGCCAGCAGCTTGGGGGCCGTCCAAGAGACCCAGTACTTC. This codes for CASSLGAVQETQYF.